The T cell receptor (beta chain) under discussion was sequenced for a study of blood T cell repertoires in COVID-19. In germline, CDR1 is LNHDA, CDR2 SQIVND (reference sequence). This CDR3 has 16 residues. Germline trimming cut 3 bases from V and 0 bases from J; bases unmatched to any gene: 4. Repertoires were generated with immunoSEQ multiplex PCR, while TCRdb's copy carries only in-frame clones and drops some. The sample lists a few hundred thousand clones; approximately 85% were seen once. Study members were between about 18 and 100 years old and lived in 24 US regions. This receptor was identified in a woman aged 50 to 60 who had recovered from COVID-19. The V gene is TRBV19, the J gene TRBJ1-3, with 8 nucleotides matching TRBD1. Sequenced: PBMCs or T cells enriched from blood (not recorded which). CDR3 in amino acids: CASSIQGATSGNTIYF. The CDR3 DNA follows: TGTGCCAGTAGTATCCAGGGGGCTACCTCTGGAAACACCATATATTTT.